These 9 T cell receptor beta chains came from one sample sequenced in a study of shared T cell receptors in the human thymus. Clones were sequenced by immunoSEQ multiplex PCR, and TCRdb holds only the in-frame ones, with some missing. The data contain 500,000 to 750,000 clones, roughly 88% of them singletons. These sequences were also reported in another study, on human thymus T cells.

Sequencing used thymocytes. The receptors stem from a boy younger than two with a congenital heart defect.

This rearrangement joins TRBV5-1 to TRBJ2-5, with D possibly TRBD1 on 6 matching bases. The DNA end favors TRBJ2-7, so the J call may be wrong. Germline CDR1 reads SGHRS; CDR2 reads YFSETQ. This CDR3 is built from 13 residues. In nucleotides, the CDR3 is TGCGCCAGCAGGCCAGGGGCGACTTACGAGCAGTACTTC. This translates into CASRPGATYEQYF.

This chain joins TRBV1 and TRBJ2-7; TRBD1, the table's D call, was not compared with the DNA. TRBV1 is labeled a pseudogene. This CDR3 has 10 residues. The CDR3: CTSRGFQGVF. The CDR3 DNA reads TGCACCAGCAGGGGATTCCAGGGGGTTTTC.

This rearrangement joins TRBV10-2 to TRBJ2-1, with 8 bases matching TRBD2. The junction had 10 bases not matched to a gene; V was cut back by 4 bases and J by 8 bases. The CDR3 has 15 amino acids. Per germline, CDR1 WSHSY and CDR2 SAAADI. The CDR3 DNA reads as TGCGCCAGCAGTGGGGTTAAACTAGCGGCGGATGAGCAGTTCTTC. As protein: CASSGVKLAADEQFF.

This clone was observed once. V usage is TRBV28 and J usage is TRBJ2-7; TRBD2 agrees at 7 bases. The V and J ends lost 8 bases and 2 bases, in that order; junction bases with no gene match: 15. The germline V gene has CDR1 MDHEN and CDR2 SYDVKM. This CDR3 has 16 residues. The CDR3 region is CASCTKTGLNTYEQYF. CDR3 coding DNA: TGTGCCAGCTGTACTAAAACGGGACTAAACACCTACGAGCAGTACTTC.

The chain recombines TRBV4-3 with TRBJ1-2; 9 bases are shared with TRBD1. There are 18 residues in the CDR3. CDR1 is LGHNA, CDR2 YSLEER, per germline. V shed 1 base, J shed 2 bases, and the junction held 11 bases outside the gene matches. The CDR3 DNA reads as TGCGCCAGCAGCCAAGCCCCCAAATCTGGACAGGGGAACTATGGCTACACCTTC. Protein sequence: CASSQAPKSGQGNYGYTF.

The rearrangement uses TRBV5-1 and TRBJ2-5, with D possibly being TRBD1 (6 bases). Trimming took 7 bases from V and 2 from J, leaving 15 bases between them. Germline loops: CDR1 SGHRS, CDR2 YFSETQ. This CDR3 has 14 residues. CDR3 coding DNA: TGCGCCAGCGCCAGGGGAGAAAAACAAGAGACCCAGTACTTC. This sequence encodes CASARGEKQETQYF.

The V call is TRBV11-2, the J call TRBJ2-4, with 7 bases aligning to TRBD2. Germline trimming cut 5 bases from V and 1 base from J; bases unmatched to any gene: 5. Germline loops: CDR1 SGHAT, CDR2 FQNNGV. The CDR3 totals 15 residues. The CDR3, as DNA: TGTGCCAGCAGCCCAAGGCGGGAGGCCAAAAACATTCAGTACTTC. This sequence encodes CASSPRREAKNIQYF.

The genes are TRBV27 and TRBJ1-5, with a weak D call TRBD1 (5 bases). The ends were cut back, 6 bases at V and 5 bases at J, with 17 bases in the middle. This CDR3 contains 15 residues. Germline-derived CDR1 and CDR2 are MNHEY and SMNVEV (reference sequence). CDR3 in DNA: TGTGCCAGCAGGATGACAGCTCAGCTCTATCAGCCCCAGCATTTT. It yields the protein CASRMTAQLYQPQHF.

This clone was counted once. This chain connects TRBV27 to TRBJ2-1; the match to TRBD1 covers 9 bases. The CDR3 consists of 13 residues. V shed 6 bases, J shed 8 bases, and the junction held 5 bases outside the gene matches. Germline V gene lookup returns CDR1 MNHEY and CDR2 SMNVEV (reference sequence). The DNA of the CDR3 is TGTGCCAGCAGGCAGGACAGGGGCTATGAGCAGTTCTTC. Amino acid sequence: CASRQDRGYEQFF.